Listed here is a single TCR beta chain. Its antigen is still unknown. MiXCR, run by TCRdb on the reads, gives a single entry per CDR3 protein. The sample yields roughly 990,000 distinct CDR3 sequences, around 32% seen once. Deletions cut 10 bases from V and 4 bases from J, with 13 bases between. This CDR3 is built from 12 residues. Germline V lookup: CDR1 SNHLY, CDR2 FYNNEI. The sample is drawn from a study of T cell repertoires in cytomegalovirus infection. Study summary: In the study, CMV epitopes included recently identified HLA-C-restricted and well-studied HLA-B-restricted ones. CMV infection and matching HLA type were both indicated by public TCR beta signatures.

General study findings and limits: Using cumulative public TCR beta family frequency, the authors identified those who carried CMV together with the relevant HLA. The response measured ex vivo was dominated by TCR beta clonotypes (HLA-C-restricted and CMV-specific).

The sequence derives from a human donor in good health (CMV status not recorded). Some clones in this sample may be carry-over from other donors' samples. The sample in question was cultured CD8+ T cells from PBMCs, obtained from culture after CMV antigen stimulation. The V and J genes are TRBV2 and TRBJ1-1; no firm D call. The CDR3 protein is CATAGVRTEAFF. CDR3 coding DNA: TGTGCCACCGCCGGGGTACGCACTGAAGCTTTCTTT.